A selection of T cell receptor beta chains follows, all from one sample in a study of cytomegalovirus exposure and HLA in healthy donors. The assay was immunoSEQ multiplex PCR, and TCRdb's table has in-frame clones only and misses some. The sample gives around 180,000 clones, less than 85% of which show up once; around 6% is in the top ten. Sequencing was carried out using PBMCs. The source of these receptors is a man aged 35-49 years in good health and CMV-seronegative. Both conserved end residues are part of each CDR3. The D gene is left open where the match is weak. Not every row has a clone size; where given, it reads once, few, many or a size class.

v_gene	abundance	d_gene	j_gene	CDR3aa	CDR3nt
TRBV6-1	few	NA	TRBJ1-3	CASSLGGFSGNTIYF	TGTGCCAGCAGCCTCGGGGGGTTCTCTGGAAACACCATATATTTT
TRBV14	NA	NA	TRBJ1-1	CANIRGSNTEAFF	TGTGCCAATATCCGGGGGTCGAACACTGAAGCTTTCTTT
TRBV6-5	few	NA	TRBJ2-2	CASTITGTNTGELFF	TGTGCCAGCACCATTACAGGGACGAACACCGGGGAGCTGTTTTTT
TRBV18	NA	TRBD2	TRBJ2-7	CASSPQGLAGGQYEQYF	TGTGCCAGCTCACCACAGGGACTAGCGGGAGGGCAATACGAGCAGTACTTC
TRBV25-1	NA	TRBD2	TRBJ2-3	CASSPRRERADTQYF	TGTGCCAGCAGTCCACGGCGGGAGAGGGCAGATACGCAGTATTTT
TRBV19	NA	TRBD2	TRBJ2-1	CASGAGEGSVNEQFF	TGTGCCAGTGGTGCGGGGGAAGGTTCGGTCAATGAGCAGTTCTTC
TRBV7-8	NA	TRBD1	TRBJ2-7	CATVPRDRLTYEQYF	TGTGCCACCGTACCCCGGGACAGGCTTACCTACGAGCAGTACTTC
TRBV5-1	NA	TRBD1	TRBJ2-1	CASRPKTGSVEQFF	TGCGCCAGCAGGCCAAAGACAGGGAGCGTTGAGCAGTTCTTC
TRBV7-9	NA	NA	TRBJ1-1	CASSITTGEAFF	TGTGCCAGCAGCATTACGACGGGTGAAGCTTTCTTT
TRBV5-6	NA	NA	TRBJ1-1	CASSLGVGAYYTEAFF	TGTGCCAGCAGCCTGGGAGTGGGAGCGTACTACACTGAAGCTTTCTTT
TRBV25-1	once	TRBD1	TRBJ2-3	CASSEPDRDTQYF	TGTGCCAGCAGTGAACCCGACAGGGACACGCAGTATTTT
TRBV30	NA	NA	TRBJ2-7	CAWRPGLRPPQYF	TGTGCCTGGAGACCCGGTTTGAGGCCGCCGCAGTACTTC
TRBV7-3	few	NA	TRBJ2-1	CASSLTLGLVNEQFF	TGTGCCAGCAGCTTAACCCTAGGATTGGTTAATGAGCAGTTCTTC
TRBV5-1	NA	TRBD1	TRBJ2-1	CASSLVTGTGTGPRGEQFF	TGCGCCAGCAGCTTGGTAACCGGGACAGGGACAGGTCCACGGGGTGAGCAGTTCTTC
TRBV4-3	NA	TRBD1	TRBJ2-7	CASSQDLASGQGKNEQYF	TGCGCCAGCAGCCAAGATCTCGCATCGGGACAGGGAAAGAACGAGCAGTACTTC